Following are 29 T cell receptor beta chains from one sample sequenced in a study of blood T cell repertoires in COVID-19. Clones were read by immunoSEQ multiplex PCR, and TCRdb kept only the in-frame ones, dropping some. This table holds about 250,000 clones, approximately 85% found once. The specimen was PBMCs or T cells enriched from blood (not recorded which). The receptors stem from a woman in her fifties or sixties with acute COVID-19.

This rearrangement joins TRBV7-2 to TRBJ1-5; 9 bases fit TRBD1. Trimming took 4 bases from V and 5 from J; bases not matched to a gene: 3. The CDR3 length is 14 residues. Germline V lookup: CDR1 SGHTA, CDR2 FQGNSA. The CDR3 nucleotides read TGTGCCAGCAGCTCGACAGGGGGTCATCAGCCCCAGCATTTT. It is translated as CASSSTGGHQPQHF.

The chain links TRBV7-8 to TRBJ1-2, with D tentatively TRBD1 (5 bases). This CDR3 region has 15 residues. The V gene lost 2 bases and the J gene lost 4 bases, with 14 bases spanning the gap. Germline V CDR1 and CDR2: SGHVS, FQNEAQ. CDR3 DNA: TGTGCCAGCAGCTTAAATAGGGGATCGGCCTATGGCTACACCTTC. As protein: CASSLNRGSAYGYTF.

This chain connects TRBV7-9 to TRBJ1-1, with TRBD1 as a possible D gene (6 bases). CDR3 size: 14 residues. Trimming stripped 1 base from V and 5 bases from J, with 11 bases between. Germline V gene data show CDR1 as SEHNR and CDR2 as FQNEAQ (reference sequence). The chain's CDR3 is CASSLGDMRTEAFF. The CDR3 coding sequence is TGTGCCAGCAGCTTAGGGGACATGAGGACTGAAGCTTTCTTT.

The chain links TRBV18 to TRBJ2-7, with 7 bases identical to TRBD1. This CDR3 spans 15 amino acids. CDR1 and CDR2 (germline): KGHSH, LQKENI. V lost 3 bases, J lost 2 bases, and 7 bases stayed unmatched. CDR3 sequence reads: CASSPRTGAPYEQYF. Written as DNA, the CDR3 is TGTGCCAGCTCACCTAGAACAGGGGCCCCCTACGAGCAGTACTTC.

As concerns this clone: The sample holds other DNA sequences that translate to the same CDR3. This chain uses TRBV7-2 with TRBJ1-1; no firm D call. The ends were cut back, 3 bases at V and 1 base at J, with 6 bases in the middle. Germline V CDR1 and CDR2: SGHTA, FQGNSA. This CDR3 spans 13 amino acids. CDR3 sequence: CASSLGENTEAFF. CDR3 sequence (DNA): TGTGCCAGCAGCTTGGGAGAGAACACTGAAGCTTTCTTT.

This clone has just a few counts. The chain is built from TRBV6-1 and TRBJ2-7, with D perhaps TRBD2 (8 bases). With 4 bases removed from V and 3 bases from J, the gap between germline ends came to 25 bases. Looked up from germline, CDR1 is MNHNS and CDR2 is SASEGT. There are 18 residues in the CDR3. The CDR3 DNA reads as TGTGCCAGCAGTGTAGCGGGACAGAATTTGGGGGGACTCTACGAGCAGTACTTC. Encoded protein: CASSVAGQNLGGLYEQYF.

This chain uses TRBV19 with TRBJ2-5; 15 nucleotides line up with TRBD2. Germline trimming cut 3 bases from V and 4 bases from J; bases unmatched to any gene: 6. The CDR3 has 17 residues. Germline CDR1 LNHDA, CDR2 SQIVND (reference sequence). The chain's CDR3 is CASSIGLAGGQRETQYF. CDR3 DNA: TGTGCCAGTAGTATCGGACTAGCGGGGGGGCAACGAGAGACCCAGTACTTC.

This chain joins TRBV3-1 (or the pseudogene TRBV3-2) and TRBJ1-2; possible D gene TRBD1, 5 bases. The CDR3 covers 14 residues. Trimming shortened V by 1 base and J by 0 bases, and 6 bases separated the two germline ends. Germline V gives CDR1 LGHDT, CDR2 YNNKEL (reference sequence). The CDR3 DNA is TGTGCCAGCAGCCAAGGGGGGGCTAACTATGGCTACACCTTC. This codes for CASSQGGANYGYTF.

The rearrangement uses TRBV7-2 and TRBJ2-5; 13 bases align to TRBD2. The CDR3 totals 19 residues. Germline trimming cut 0 bases from V and 2 bases from J; bases unmatched to any gene: 9. Germline values: CDR1 SGHTA, CDR2 FQGNSA. CDR3 DNA: TGTGCCAGCAGCTTAGCGAAGACTAGCGGGGGGTTACCACAAGAGACCCAGTACTTC. Translation gives CASSLAKTSGGLPQETQYF.

This clone was seen only once. The chain has TRBV5-4 and TRBJ1-5; possible D gene TRBD1, 5 bases. With 4 bases removed from V and 4 bases from J, the gap between germline ends came to 9 bases. This CDR3 is 13 amino acids long. Germline CDR1 reads SGHNT; CDR2 reads YYREEE (reference sequence). The CDR3 sequence: CASSRGGNQPQHF. Written as DNA, the CDR3 is TGTGCCAGCAGCCGTGGGGGGAATCAGCCCCAGCATTTT.

The chain has TRBV7-8 and TRBJ1-5; 7 bases align to TRBD1. The V segment lost 5 bases and the J segment 9 bases; nucleotides outside the gene matches: 7. The CDR3 covers 13 residues. Germline CDR1 and CDR2: SGHVS and FQNEAQ. This chain's CDR3 is CASSDRENGPQHF. The CDR3 nucleotides are TGTGCCAGCAGCGACAGGGAGAATGGGCCCCAGCATTTT.

The chain employs TRBV18 and TRBJ1-5; D may be TRBD1 (5 bases). The CDR3 loop spans 15 amino acids. Trimming left V 3 bases short and J 9 bases short, with 18 bases between. CDR1 is KGHSH and CDR2 is LQKENI in the germline V gene. CDR3 sequence: CASSPETGSRRPQHF. The CDR3 DNA reads as TGTGCCAGCTCACCTGAAACAGGCTCCAGGCGGCCCCAGCATTTT.

To note about this clone: A junction end diverges from the germline sequence, so it may reflect a read error. The genes are TRBV15 and TRBJ1-2, with D possibly matching TRBD1 (5 bases). There are 15 residues in the CDR3. Germline V CDR1 and CDR2: LNHNV, YYDKDF (reference sequence). This chain's CDR3 is CATSRAVGLLHLPSF. CDR3 DNA: TGTGCCACCAGCAGAGCGGTGGGACTTCTTCACCTTCCCTCCTTC.

The J gene is TRBJ2-1, the V gene TRBV10-1; TRBD1 might be the D (5 bases). V lost 5 bases to trimming and J lost 6 bases, with 8 bases between them. Germline V gene lookup returns CDR1 WNHNN and CDR2 SYGVQD (reference sequence). The length of the CDR3 is 12 residues. CDR3 DNA sequence: TGCGCCAGCAGTCCGCAGGGCAATGAGCAGTTCTTC. Translated: CASSPQGNEQFF.

Here the CDR3 reads CASSLDRGAGYEQYF. The CDR3 DNA is TGCGCCAGCAGCTTGGACAGGGGGGCAGGCTACGAGCAGTACTTC. This chain joins TRBV5-1 and TRBJ2-7; TRBD1 aligns across 8 bases. The V gene end was trimmed by 0 bases and the J gene end by 3 bases; junction bases not matched to a gene: 5. Germline V CDR1 and CDR2: SGHRS, YFSETQ. The CDR3 totals 15 residues.

This chain uses TRBV7-8 with TRBJ2-2; 10 bases are shared with TRBD2. The germline V gene has CDR1 SGHVS and CDR2 FQNEAQ. The trim removed 1 base at V and 2 bases at J, leaving 7 bases unmatched. The CDR3 is 18 residues long. The CDR3 sequence: CASSLVVAGGPNTGELFF. The CDR3 nucleotides are TGTGCCAGCAGCTTAGTCGTAGCGGGGGGACCAAACACCGGGGAGCTGTTTTTT.

The chain employs TRBV27 and TRBJ2-7; 9 nucleotides match TRBD1. Per the germline V gene, CDR1 is MNHEY and CDR2 is SMNVEV (reference sequence). CDR3 length equals 14 residues. V lost 5 bases, J lost 4 bases, and 6 bases stayed unmatched. The CDR3 spells CASSPRDREYEQYF. The DNA of the CDR3 is TGTGCCAGCAGTCCCCGGGACAGGGAATACGAGCAGTACTTC.

In its sample, this clone was seen once. This chain connects TRBV9 to TRBJ1-2, with 7 positions matching TRBD1. The V gene's germline CDR1 is SGDLS and CDR2 YYNGEE. The CDR3 has 17 amino acids. V lost 0 bases and J lost 4; bases outside the gene matches: 12. In DNA, the CDR3 is TGTGCCAGCAGCGTAGCTTTGGGAACAGGGGTGCCCTATGGCTACACCTTC. Protein product: CASSVALGTGVPYGYTF. Drawing the rest from reference TRBV9 and TRBJ1-2, the complete variable domain is DSGVTQTPKHLITATGQRVTLRCSPRSGDLSVYWYQQSLDQGLQFLIQYYNGEERAKGNILERFSAQQFPDLHSELNLSSLELGDSALYFCASSVALGTGVPYGYTFGSGTRLTVV.

The chain couples TRBV10-1 to TRBJ2-5; 8 nucleotides align to TRBD1. In germline, CDR1 is WNHNN, CDR2 SYGVQD (reference sequence). Unmatched junction bases numbered 6, after V lost 3 bases and J lost 3 bases. The CDR3 contains 15 residues. CDR3 bases: TGCGCCAGCAGTGACACGGACAGGGAAGAAGAGACCCAGTACTTC. Amino acid sequence: CASSDTDREEETQYF.

The rearrangement links TRBV25-1 to TRBJ1-1; 9 bases line up with TRBD1. This CDR3 has 15 amino acids. J was trimmed by 4 bases and V by 6 bases; bases with no gene match: 9. Germline V gene sequence: CDR1 MGHDK, CDR2 SYGVNS. CDR3 sequence: CASRRTGAVRTEAFF. Written as DNA, the CDR3 is TGTGCCAGCAGGCGGACAGGGGCGGTCCGCACTGAAGCTTTCTTT.

This chain links TRBV5-8 with TRBJ2-1, with 11 positions matching TRBD2. Germline V gene data show CDR1 as SGHTS and CDR2 as YDEGEE. The CDR3 consists of 17 residues. V lost 4 bases to trimming and J lost 0 bases; unmatched junction nucleotides: 6. The CDR3 sequence: CASSLGLAVGSYNEQFF. CDR3 nucleotide sequence: TGTGCCAGCAGCCTGGGACTAGCGGTCGGCTCCTACAATGAGCAGTTCTTC.

CDR3 sequence reads: CASSRARGTDTQYF. In DNA form, the CDR3 reads TGTGCCAGCAGCCGAGCCAGGGGGACAGATACGCAGTATTTT. The chain employs TRBV14 and TRBJ2-3; 7 positions match TRBD1. CDR3 size: 14 residues. J lost 3 bases, V lost 4 bases, and 4 bases had no gene match. Germline assignment: CDR1 SGHDN and CDR2 FVKESK.

This rearrangement joins TRBV15 to TRBJ1-3, with 7 bases that match TRBD1. Germline lookup yields CDR1 LNHNV and CDR2 YYDKDF (reference sequence). Losses at the gene ends were 0 bases for V and 0 bases for J; bases not matched to a gene: 17. The CDR3 is made up of 21 amino acids. The DNA for the CDR3 is TGTGCCACCAGCAGAGATAAAAAGCGAGACAGGGCCTCTAGCTCTGGAAACACCATATATTTT. The encoded protein is CATSRDKKRDRASSSGNTIYF.

The rearrangement uses TRBV9 and TRBJ1-3; D is uncertain. V lost 1 base and J 4 bases, leaving 18 bases between the germline ends. Germline V gene data show CDR1 as SGDLS and CDR2 as YYNGEE. CDR3 length: 17 amino acids. For the CDR3, the DNA is TGTGCCAGCAGCGTATTCGACCGGGGAGGGCGCGGAAACACCATATATTTT. Translation: CASSVFDRGGRGNTIYF. Complete variable domain (other parts from reference TRBV9 and TRBJ1-3): DSGVTQTPKHLITATGQRVTLRCSPRSGDLSVYWYQQSLDQGLQFLIQYYNGEERAKGNILERFSAQQFPDLHSELNLSSLELGDSALYFCASSVFDRGGRGNTIYFGEGSWLTVV.

This chain connects TRBV7-2 to TRBJ2-2, with TRBD2 identical over 7 bases. There are 17 residues in the CDR3. The V and J ends lost 5 bases and 2 bases, in that order; junction bases with no gene match: 11. Germline loops: CDR1 SGHTA, CDR2 FQGNSA. The CDR3 loop reads CASSKRGTASNTGELFF. The DNA of the CDR3 is TGTGCCAGCAGCAAGCGGGGCACTGCCTCCAACACCGGGGAGCTGTTTTTT.

The V and J genes are TRBV6-1 and TRBJ1-2; TRBD1 agrees at 10 bases. Germline V gene sequence: CDR1 MNHNS, CDR2 SASEGT. This CDR3 contains 14 residues. The V and J ends lost 2 bases and 9 bases, in that order; junction bases with no gene match: 6. CDR3 protein: CASSEYGDRGSYTF. The CDR3, as DNA: TGTGCCAGCAGTGAATATGGGGACAGGGGAAGCTACACCTTC.

The V and J genes are TRBV6-6 and TRBJ1-5, with 7 nucleotides matching TRBD1. Germline CDR1 reads MNHNY; CDR2 reads SVGAGI (reference sequence). V shed 6 bases, J shed 5 bases, and the junction held 4 bases outside the gene matches. CDR3 length equals 13 residues. The CDR3 DNA follows: TGTGCCAGCAGGCCAGGGGGAGATCAGCCCCAGCATTTT. This codes for CASRPGGDQPQHF.

The sample holds a few counts of this clone. The genes are TRBV18 and TRBJ1-1; D gene ambiguous. The length of the CDR3 is 13 residues. In germline, CDR1 is KGHSH, CDR2 LQKENI. Trimming took 3 bases from V and 1 from J, leaving 6 bases between them. The DNA of the CDR3 is TGTGCCAGCTCACCGTCAGAGAACACTGAAGCTTTCTTT. Its protein product is CASSPSENTEAFF.

In regard to this clone: The sample carries other DNA sequences with the same CDR3. V and J are TRBV7-9 and TRBJ1-5, with a weak D call TRBD1 (6 bases). Between the trimmed V and J ends, which lost 1 base and 7 bases, there was a span of 8 bases. The CDR3 totals 13 residues. Per germline, CDR1 SEHNR and CDR2 FQNEAQ (reference sequence). This CDR3 reads CASSLGGGQPQHF. The CDR3 DNA reads as TGTGCCAGCAGCTTAGGAGGGGGACAGCCCCAGCATTTT.